A single sample gave rise to the 11 T cell receptor beta chains below, sequenced in a study of OX40 agonist ivuxolimab in advanced cancers. Profiled with immunoSEQ multiplex PCR; TCRdb holds only in-frame clones, not every one. The data contain about 46,000 clones, 75% to 95% of them singletons. Specimen: CD4+ or CD8+ T cells sorted from blood, collected in a trial of the OX40 agonist ivuxolimab. The receptor source for this set is an adult with an advanced solid tumor such as melanoma, head and neck, liver or kidney cancer.

V usage is TRBV23-1 and J usage is TRBJ2-7; 12 nucleotides match TRBD2. TRBV23-1 is recorded as an ORF, its role being uncertain. CDR3 length: 15 residues. Germline trimming cut 6 bases from V and 3 bases from J; bases unmatched to any gene: 6. The CDR3, as DNA: TGCGCCAGCAGAACCGGGACTAGCGGGTACTACGAGCAGTACTTC. It is translated as CASRTGTSGYYEQYF.

V and J are TRBV28 and TRBJ2-5; D call uncertain. The CDR3 is made up of 14 amino acids. In germline, CDR1 is MDHEN, CDR2 SYDVKM. With 3 bases removed from V and 5 bases from J, the gap between germline ends came to 13 bases. This chain's CDR3 is CASSFEQLGETQYF. The CDR3 DNA sequence: TGTGCCAGCAGTTTCGAACAGTTAGGCGAGACCCAGTACTTC.

This chain joins TRBV27 and TRBJ2-1; TRBD2 agrees at 11 bases. Per the germline V gene, CDR1 is MNHEY and CDR2 is SMNVEV (reference sequence). V lost 5 bases, J lost 9 bases, and 15 bases stayed unmatched. This CDR3 contains 17 residues. CDR3 amino acids: CASSPPPPSGGRGEQFF. CDR3 DNA sequence: TGTGCCAGCAGTCCACCCCCTCCTAGCGGGGGGCGGGGTGAGCAGTTCTTC.

There are a few counts of this clone. The chain carries TRBV5-4 and TRBJ2-5; TRBD2 aligns across 8 bases. V gave up 4 bases and J gave up 1 base; unmatched junction bases: 6. CDR1 is SGHNT and CDR2 is YYREEE in the germline V gene (reference sequence). The length of the CDR3 is 15 residues. The CDR3 nucleotides read TGTGCCAGCAGCCAAGATCGGGGGGGCCAAGAGACCCAGTACTTC. It specifies CASSQDRGGQETQYF.

The chain employs TRBV6-5 and TRBJ1-5; D ambiguous. The CDR3 totals 15 residues. In germline, CDR1 is MNHEY, CDR2 SVGAGI. With 0 bases removed from V and 2 bases from J, the gap between germline ends came to 8 bases. CDR3 protein: CASSYSFRGNQPQHF. The CDR3 DNA reads TGTGCCAGCAGTTACTCATTTAGGGGCAATCAGCCCCAGCATTTT.

The chain joins TRBV7-8 to TRBJ1-1; D not resolved. Germline V CDR1 and CDR2: SGHVS, FQNEAQ. The CDR3 contains 14 residues. Trimming took off 3 bases at V and 8 bases at J, with 16 bases between the two ends. The CDR3 DNA follows: TGTGCCAGCAGCTTTATGTCGGAGACACCCGAAGCTTTCTTT. This gives the protein CASSFMSETPEAFF.

The chain links TRBV27 to TRBJ2-1; D not resolved. The CDR3 covers 13 residues. V dropped 3 bases and J dropped 8 bases, with 11 bases sitting between them. Germline values: CDR1 MNHEY, CDR2 SMNVEV (reference sequence). The CDR3 loop reads CASSFSTSYEQFF. CDR3 bases: TGTGCCAGCAGTTTCTCGACATCCTATGAGCAGTTCTTC.

With regard to this clone: Other DNA variants within this sample encode the same CDR3. This chain joins TRBV11-2 and TRBJ2-7, with D hard to call. The CDR3 is 12 amino acids. Trimming left V 1 base short and J 4 bases short, with 5 bases between. Germline V CDR1 and CDR2: SGHAT, FQNNGV. The CDR3 sequence: CASSLGVYEQYV. The CDR3 DNA is TGTGCCAGCAGCTTAGGGGTATACGAGCAGTACGTC.

The gene calls are TRBV25-1 and TRBJ1-1; D may be TRBD1 (5 bases). Trimming pared 1 base from V and 4 bases from J, leaving 13 bases between. Germline CDR1 is MGHDK and CDR2 is SYGVNS. The CDR3 sequence is 15 residues long. The chain's CDR3 is CASSESWQGGTEAFF. The CDR3 coding sequence is TGTGCCAGCAGTGAATCCTGGCAGGGAGGCACTGAAGCTTTCTTT.

V is TRBV9 and J is TRBJ1-1; D gene unclear. Germline CDR1 SGDLS, CDR2 YYNGEE. Trimming shortened V by 4 bases and J by 0 bases, and 13 bases separated the two germline ends. This CDR3 has 15 residues. The DNA for the CDR3 is TGTGCCAGCAGCCCTGAAGCGGGTATGAACACTGAAGCTTTCTTT. Encoded protein: CASSPEAGMNTEAFF.

The chain employs TRBV2 and TRBJ2-7, with D perhaps matching TRBD1 (6 bases). The V gene lost 8 bases and the J gene lost 1 base, with 15 bases spanning the gap. Germline-derived CDR1 and CDR2 are SNHLY and FYNNEI. CDR3 size: 14 residues. The CDR3, as DNA: TGTGCCAGCTTTCGAGACGGACAGTCCTACGAGCAGTACTTC. Translating it yields CASFRDGQSYEQYF.